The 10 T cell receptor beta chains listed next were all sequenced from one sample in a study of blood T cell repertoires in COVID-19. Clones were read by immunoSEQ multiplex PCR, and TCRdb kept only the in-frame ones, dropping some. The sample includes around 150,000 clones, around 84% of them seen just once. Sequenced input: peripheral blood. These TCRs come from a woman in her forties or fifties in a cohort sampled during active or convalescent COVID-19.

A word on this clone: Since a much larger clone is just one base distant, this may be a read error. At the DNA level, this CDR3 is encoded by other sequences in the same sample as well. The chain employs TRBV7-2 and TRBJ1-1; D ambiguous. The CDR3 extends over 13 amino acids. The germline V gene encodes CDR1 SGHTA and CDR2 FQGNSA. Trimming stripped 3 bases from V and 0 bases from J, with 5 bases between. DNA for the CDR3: TGTGCCAGCAGCTTCTCAGTGAACACTGAAGCTTTCTTT. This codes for CASSFSVNTEAFF.

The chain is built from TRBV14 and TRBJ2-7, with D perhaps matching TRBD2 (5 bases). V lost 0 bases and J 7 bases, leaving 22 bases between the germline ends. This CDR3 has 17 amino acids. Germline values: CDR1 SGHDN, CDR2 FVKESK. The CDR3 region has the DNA TGTGCCAGCAGCCAAGATTGGGGAGCCCATCCACTGGGTGAGCAGTACTTC. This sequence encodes CASSQDWGAHPLGEQYF. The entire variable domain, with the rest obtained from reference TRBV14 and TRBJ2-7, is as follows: EAGVTQFPSHSVIEKGQTVTLRCDPISGHDNLYWYRRVMGKEIKFLLHFVKESKQDESGMPNNRFLAERTGGTYSTLKVQPAELEDSGVYFCASSQDWGAHPLGEQYFGPGTRLTVT.

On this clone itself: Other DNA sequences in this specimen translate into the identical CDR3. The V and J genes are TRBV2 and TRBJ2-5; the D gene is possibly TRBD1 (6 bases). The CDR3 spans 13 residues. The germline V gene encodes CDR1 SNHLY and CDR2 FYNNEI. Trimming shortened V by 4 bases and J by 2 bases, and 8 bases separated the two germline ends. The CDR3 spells CASSVQGQETQYF. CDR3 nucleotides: TGTGCCAGCAGTGTACAGGGTCAAGAGACCCAGTACTTC.

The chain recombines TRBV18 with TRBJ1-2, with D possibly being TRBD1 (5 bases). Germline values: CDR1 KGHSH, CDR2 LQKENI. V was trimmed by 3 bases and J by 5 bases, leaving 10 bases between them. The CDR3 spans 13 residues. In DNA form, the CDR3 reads TGTGCCAGCTCACCCGGGACTACTTATGGCTACACCTTC. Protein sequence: CASSPGTTYGYTF.

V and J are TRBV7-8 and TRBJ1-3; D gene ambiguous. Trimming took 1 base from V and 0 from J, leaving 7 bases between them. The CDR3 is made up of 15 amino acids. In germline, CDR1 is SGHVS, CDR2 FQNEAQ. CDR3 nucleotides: TGTGCCAGCAGCTTAGTGCTAGGCTCTGGAAACACCATATATTTT. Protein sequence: CASSLVLGSGNTIYF.

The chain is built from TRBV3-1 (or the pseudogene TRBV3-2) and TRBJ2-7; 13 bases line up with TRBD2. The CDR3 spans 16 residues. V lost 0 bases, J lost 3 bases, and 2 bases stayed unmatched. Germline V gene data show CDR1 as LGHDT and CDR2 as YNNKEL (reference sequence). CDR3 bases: TGTGCCAGCAGCCAAGATGGGACTAGCGGGGACTACGAGCAGTACTTC. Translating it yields CASSQDGTSGDYEQYF.

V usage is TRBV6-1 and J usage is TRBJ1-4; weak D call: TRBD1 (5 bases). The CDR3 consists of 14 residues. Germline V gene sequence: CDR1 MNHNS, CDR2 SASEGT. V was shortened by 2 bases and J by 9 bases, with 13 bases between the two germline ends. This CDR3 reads CASSESGYYKKLFF. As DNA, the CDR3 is TGTGCCAGCAGTGAATCAGGGTATTACAAAAAACTGTTTTTT.

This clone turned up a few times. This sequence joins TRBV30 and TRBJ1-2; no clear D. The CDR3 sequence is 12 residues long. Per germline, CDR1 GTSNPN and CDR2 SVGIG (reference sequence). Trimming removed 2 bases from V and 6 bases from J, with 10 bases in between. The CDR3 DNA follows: TGTGCCTGGAGTACCGGGTTCAATGGCTACACCTTC. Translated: CAWSTGFNGYTF. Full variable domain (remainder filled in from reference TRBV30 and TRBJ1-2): SQTIHQWPATLVQPVGSPLSLECTVEGTSNPNLYWYRQAAGRGLQLLFYSVGIGQISSEVPQNLSASRPQDRQFILSSKKLLLSDSGFYLCAWSTGFNGYTFGSGTRLTVV.

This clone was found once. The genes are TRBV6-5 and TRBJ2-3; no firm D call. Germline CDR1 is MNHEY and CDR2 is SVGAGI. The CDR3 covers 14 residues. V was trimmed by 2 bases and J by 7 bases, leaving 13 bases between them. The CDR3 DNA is TGTGCCAGCAGTTACACTATAGAGAAGCATACGCAGTATTTT. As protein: CASSYTIEKHTQYF.

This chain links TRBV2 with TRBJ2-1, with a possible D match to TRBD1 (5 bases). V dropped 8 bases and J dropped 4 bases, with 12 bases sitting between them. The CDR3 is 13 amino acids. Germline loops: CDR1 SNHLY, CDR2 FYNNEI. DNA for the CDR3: TGTGCCAGCGTGGGGTCAGGGTACAATGAGCAGTTCTTC. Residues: CASVGSGYNEQFF. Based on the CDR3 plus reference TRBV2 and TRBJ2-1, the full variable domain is EPEVTQTPSHQVTQMGQEVILRCVPISNHLYFYWYRQILGQKVEFLVSFYNNEISEKSEIFDDQFSVERPDGSNFTLKIRSTKLEDSAMYFCASVGSGYNEQFFGPGTRLTVL.